This T cell receptor (beta chain) originates from a study of CD8 T cells in ankylosing spondylitis. At least ten counts were recorded for this clonotype. This CDR3 is 16 amino acids long. V was pared by 1 base and J by 3 bases, with 4 bases of the junction left unmatched. Germline assignment: CDR1 SGHTA and CDR2 FQGNSA. TCRdb analysed the 5' RACE reads with MiXCR anew, one entry per CDR3 protein. The sample lists 300,000 to 400,000 distinct CDR3 sequences; over 12% were seen once. The receptor was isolated from a male donor with ankylosing spondylitis or in good health (not recorded which). The V and J genes are TRBV7-2 and TRBJ2-2; TRBD1 matches 8 bases. What was sequenced was blood, either unsorted or a sorted T cell fraction (not recorded which). The DNA of the CDR3 is TGTGCCAGCAGCTTAGTCCCAGGGGGCTACACCGGGGAGCTGTTTTTT. Translating gives CASSLVPGGYTGELFF.